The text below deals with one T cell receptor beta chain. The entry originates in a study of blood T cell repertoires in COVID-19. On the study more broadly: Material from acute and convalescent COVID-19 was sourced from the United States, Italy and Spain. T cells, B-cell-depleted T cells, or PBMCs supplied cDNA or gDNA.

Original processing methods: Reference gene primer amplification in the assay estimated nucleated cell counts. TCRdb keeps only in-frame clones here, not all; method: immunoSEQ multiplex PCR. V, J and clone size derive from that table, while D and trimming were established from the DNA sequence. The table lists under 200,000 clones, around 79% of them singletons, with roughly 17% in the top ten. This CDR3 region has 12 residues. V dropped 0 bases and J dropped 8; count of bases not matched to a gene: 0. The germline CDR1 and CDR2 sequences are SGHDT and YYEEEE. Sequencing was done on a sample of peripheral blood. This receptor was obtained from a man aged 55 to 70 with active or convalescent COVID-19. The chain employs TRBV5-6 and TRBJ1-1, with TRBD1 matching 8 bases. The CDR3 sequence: CASSLGDREAFF. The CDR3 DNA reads TGTGCCAGCAGCTTGGGGGACAGGGAAGCTTTCTTT.